Included here is one T cell receptor (beta chain) sequence, with context. Roughly 0.45 to 1 ug RNA was reverse transcribed with random hexamers. Each CDR3 protein gets one entry after TCRdb re-called the immunoSEQ multiplex PCR reads with MiXCR. This sample has 95,000 to 150,000 distinct CDR3 sequences; nearly 96% occur once, and the top ten carry roughly 0.13%. V was pared by 6 bases and J by 0 bases, with 8 bases between. The CDR3 contains 12 residues. CDR1 is SQVTM, CDR2 ANQGSEA, per germline. This sample was included in a study of CD8 T cells in Susac syndrome. This chain joins TRBV29-1 and TRBJ1-1; no clear D. The source of this sequence is a human donor with Susac syndrome. The sequenced material came from CD4+ T cells from PBMCs. The CDR3 here is CSVGRMNTEAFF. CDR3 sequence (DNA): TGCAGCGTCGGGAGAATGAACACTGAAGCTTTCTTT. Filled out from reference TRBV29-1 and TRBJ1-1, the complete variable domain reads SAVISQKPSRDICQRGTSLTIQCQVDSQVTMMFWYRQQPGQSLTLIATANQGSEATYESGFVIDKFPISRPNLTFSTLTVSNMSPEDSSIYLCSVGRMNTEAFFGQGTRLTVV.